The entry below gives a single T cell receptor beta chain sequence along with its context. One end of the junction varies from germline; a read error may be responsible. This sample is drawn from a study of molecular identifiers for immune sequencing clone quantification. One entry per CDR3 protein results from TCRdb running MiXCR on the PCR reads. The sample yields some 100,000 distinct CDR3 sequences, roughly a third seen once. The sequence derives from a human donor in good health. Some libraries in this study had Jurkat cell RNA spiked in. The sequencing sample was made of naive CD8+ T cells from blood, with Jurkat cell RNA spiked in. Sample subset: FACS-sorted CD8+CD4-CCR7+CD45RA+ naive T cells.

The CDR3 sequence: CASSWSTGELYF. For the CDR3, the DNA is TGTGCCAGCAGTTGGAGCACCGGGGAGCTGTATTTT. The J gene is TRBJ2-2, the V gene TRBV6-2 or TRBV6-3; TRBD2 might be the D (5 bases). CDR1 MNHEY and CDR2 SVGEGT come from the germline V gene. This CDR3 has 12 residues.